This T cell receptor (beta chain) was recorded in a study of OX40 agonist ivuxolimab in advanced cancers. Study overall: The study gave patients intravenous ivuxolimab at 0.01 to 10 mg/kg every 2 weeks. A mean age of around 60 years, range roughly 20 to 85, was recorded, and approximately 85% were male. The study, taken as a whole, reports: CD4+ and CD8+ blood T cells expanded clonally by week 6 at 0.1 to 3.0 mg/kg.

Comment on this clone: The antigen is not known.

Clones were read by immunoSEQ multiplex PCR, and TCRdb kept only the in-frame ones, dropping some. The sample shows about 51,000 clones, approximately 80% of them seen only once. CDR1 is MNHEY and CDR2 is SMNVEV in the germline V gene (reference sequence). This CDR3 is built from 16 residues. Trimming left V 5 bases short and J 5 bases short, with 19 bases between. Any history of autoimmune disease or systemic immunosuppression disqualified patients. The sample was CD4+ or CD8+ T cells sorted from blood, taken in a trial of the OX40 agonist ivuxolimab. This clonotype originated in an adult with an advanced solid tumor such as melanoma, head and neck, liver or kidney cancer. The chain combines TRBV27 with TRBJ2-1, with a tentative D call TRBD2 (5 bases). The CDR3 DNA is TGTGCCAGCAGTCCCCTCCGGGGAGCGCGCCACAATGAGCAGTTCTTC. It translates to CASSPLRGARHNEQFF.